This T cell receptor beta chain appears in the sequencing data of a study of CD8 T cells in ankylosing spondylitis (dated by TCRdb to about 2017). Looking at the study overall: The study set out to find disease-linked TCR variants by profiling T cell receptor beta repertoires in ankylosing spondylitis patients and healthy donors. In total, the full study cohort was made up of 100 to 140 healthy donors and approximately 24 ankylosing spondylitis patients. Peripheral blood was sampled, and synovial fluid was also collected from ankylosing spondylitis patients.

The CDR3 starts with the cysteine, ends with the phenylalanine, and has 14 residues. This entry keeps only the CDR3 DNA: 42 bases, framed from base 1. CDR1 and CDR2 were assigned from the germline V gene (reference sequence) as DFQATT and SNEGSKA. V loses 3 bases at its end and J loses 3 bases; junction bases beyond the gene matches: 6. This sample was sequenced with an Illumina MiSeq. Quantitative 5'-RACE with molecular barcodes was the method used to prepare the TCR beta libraries. Per the authors' processing: To identify disease-linked TCR variants, a new computational method was used, one built on a probabilistic model of VDJ rearrangement. TCRdb cleaned the public reads at Q25 with fastp, built clones with MiXCR and kept in-frame beta chains. Entries are consolidated by CDR3 protein sequence, retaining the most common genes and DNA. These V and J calls derive from TCRdb rather than the authors' analysis. This sample has about 24,000 distinct CDR3 sequences in its table, and roughly 13% of those were observed once. Less than 35% of the sample lies in the top ten.

This clonotype has more than one count but fewer than ten. It has no known antigen specificity. No base qualities exist here, and no much larger clone lies one base off it. On the study overall, not on this receptor specifically: In peripheral blood, the disease-linked clones were found at relatively low frequencies and had a CD8+ phenotype. Some motif variants had previously been reported in the synovial fluid and blood of reactive arthritis patients, which suggests shared mechanisms of disease initiation. A TCR beta motif of eight highly homologous amino acid variants appeared characteristic of blood from ankylosing spondylitis patients. According to the report, matched synovial fluid samples from ankylosing spondylitis patients were significantly enriched for the disease-linked clones.

Material: blood. The clonotype was recovered from a male donor with ankylosing spondylitis or in good health (not recorded which). In this chain, TRBV20-1 is recombined with TRBJ2-7; 9 middle bases align to TRBD1. The CDR3 sequence is CSARGQGNNYEQYF. In nucleotides, the sequence is TGCAGTGCTAGGGGACAGGGTAACAACTACGAGCAGTACTTC.